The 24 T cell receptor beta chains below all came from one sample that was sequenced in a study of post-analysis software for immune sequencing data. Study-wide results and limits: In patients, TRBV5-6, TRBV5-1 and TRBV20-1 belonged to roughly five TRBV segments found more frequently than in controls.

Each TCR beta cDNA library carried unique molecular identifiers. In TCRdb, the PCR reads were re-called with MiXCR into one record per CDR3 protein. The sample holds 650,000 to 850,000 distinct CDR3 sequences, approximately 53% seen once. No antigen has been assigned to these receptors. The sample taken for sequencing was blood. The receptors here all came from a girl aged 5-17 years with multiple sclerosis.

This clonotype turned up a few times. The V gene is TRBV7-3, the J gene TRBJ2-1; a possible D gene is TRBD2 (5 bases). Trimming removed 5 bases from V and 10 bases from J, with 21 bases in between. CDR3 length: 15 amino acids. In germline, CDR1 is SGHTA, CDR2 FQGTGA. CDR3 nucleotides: TGTGCCAGCAGCCCAACTTCCCTCCTCGGAGGCGAGCAGTTCTTC. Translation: CASSPTSLLGGEQFF.

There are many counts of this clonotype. Here the CDR3 DNA reads TGTGCCAGCAGTTACGAGCTAACAGGGGTCTATGGCTACACCTTC. This codes for CASSYELTGVYGYTF. The V and J genes are TRBV6-5 and TRBJ1-2; 7 nucleotides match TRBD1. The CDR3 is 15 residues long. From germline, CDR1 is MNHEY and CDR2 SVGAGI. The V segment lost 2 bases and the J segment 4 bases; nucleotides outside the gene matches: 7.

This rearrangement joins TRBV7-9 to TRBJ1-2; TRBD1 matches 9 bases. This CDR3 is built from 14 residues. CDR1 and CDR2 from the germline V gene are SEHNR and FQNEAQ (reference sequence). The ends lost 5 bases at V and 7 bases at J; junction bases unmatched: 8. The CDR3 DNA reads TGTGCCAGCAGCCCCCCGACAGGGGGTGGTGGCTACACCTTC. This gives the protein CASSPPTGGGGYTF. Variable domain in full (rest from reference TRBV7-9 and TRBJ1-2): DTGVSQNPRHKITKRGQNVTFRCDPISEHNRLYWYRQTLGQGPEFLTYFQNEAQLEKSRLLSDRFSAERPKGSFSTLEIQRTEQGDSAMYLCASSPPTGGGGYTFGSGTRLTVV.

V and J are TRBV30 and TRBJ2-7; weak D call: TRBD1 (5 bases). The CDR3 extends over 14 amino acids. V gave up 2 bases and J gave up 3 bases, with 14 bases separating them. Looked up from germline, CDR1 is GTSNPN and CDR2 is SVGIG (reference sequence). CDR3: CAWSIGHQNYEQYF. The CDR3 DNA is TGTGCCTGGAGTATCGGACACCAGAACTACGAGCAGTACTTC.

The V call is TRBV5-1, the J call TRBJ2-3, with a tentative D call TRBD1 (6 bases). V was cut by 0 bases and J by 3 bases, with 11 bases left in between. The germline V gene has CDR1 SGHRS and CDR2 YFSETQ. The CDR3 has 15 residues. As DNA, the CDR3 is TGCGCCAGCAGCTTGGGGACAGAGAGGACAGATACGCAGTATTTT. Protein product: CASSLGTERTDTQYF.

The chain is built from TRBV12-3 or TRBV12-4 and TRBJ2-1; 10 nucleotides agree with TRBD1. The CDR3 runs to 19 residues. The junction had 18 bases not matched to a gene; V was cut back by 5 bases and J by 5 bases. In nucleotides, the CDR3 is TGTGCCAGCAGTCTTCGACTTAGGACAGGGGGTGCGACCCACAATGAGCAGTTCTTC. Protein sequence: CASSLRLRTGGATHNEQFF.

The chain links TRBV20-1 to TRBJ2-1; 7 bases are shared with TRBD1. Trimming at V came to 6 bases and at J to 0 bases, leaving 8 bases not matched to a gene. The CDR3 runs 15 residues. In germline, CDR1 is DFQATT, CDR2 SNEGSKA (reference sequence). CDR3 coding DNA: TGCAGTGCCACAGACAGGGCGGGCTCCTACAATGAGCAGTTCTTC. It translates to CSATDRAGSYNEQFF.

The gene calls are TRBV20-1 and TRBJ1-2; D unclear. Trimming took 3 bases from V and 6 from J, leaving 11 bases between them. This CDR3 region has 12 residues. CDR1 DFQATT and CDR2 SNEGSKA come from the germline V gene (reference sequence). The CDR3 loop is CSARGGQDGYTF. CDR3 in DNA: TGCAGTGCTAGGGGAGGTCAGGATGGCTACACCTTC.

The CDR3 sequence: CASSLGPPPETQYF. CDR3 DNA: TGCGCCAGCAGCTTGGGTCCCCCTCCAGAGACCCAGTACTTC. This chain joins TRBV5-1 and TRBJ2-5; D not resolved. CDR1 is SGHRS, CDR2 YFSETQ, per germline. The CDR3 is made up of 14 amino acids. The V gene lost 0 bases and the J gene lost 4 bases, with 10 bases spanning the gap.

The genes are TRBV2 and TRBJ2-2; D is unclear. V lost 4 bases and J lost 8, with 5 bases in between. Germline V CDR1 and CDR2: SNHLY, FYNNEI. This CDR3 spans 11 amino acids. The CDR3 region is CASSVEGELFF. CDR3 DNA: TGTGCCAGCAGTGTCGAGGGGGAGCTGTTTTTT.

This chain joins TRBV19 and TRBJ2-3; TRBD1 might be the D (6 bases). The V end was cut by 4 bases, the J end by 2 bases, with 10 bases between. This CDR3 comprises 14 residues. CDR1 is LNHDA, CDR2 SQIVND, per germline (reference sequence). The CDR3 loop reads CASSTGQFTDTQYF. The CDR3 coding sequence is TGTGCCAGTAGTACTGGACAGTTCACAGATACGCAGTATTTT.

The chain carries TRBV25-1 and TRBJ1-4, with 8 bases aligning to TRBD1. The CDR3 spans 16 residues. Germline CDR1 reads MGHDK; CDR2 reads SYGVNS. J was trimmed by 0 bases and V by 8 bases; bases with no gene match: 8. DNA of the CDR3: TGTGCCAGCCAGAGGCAGGGGGCTCCAACTAATGAAAAACTGTTTTTT. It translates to CASQRQGAPTNEKLFF.

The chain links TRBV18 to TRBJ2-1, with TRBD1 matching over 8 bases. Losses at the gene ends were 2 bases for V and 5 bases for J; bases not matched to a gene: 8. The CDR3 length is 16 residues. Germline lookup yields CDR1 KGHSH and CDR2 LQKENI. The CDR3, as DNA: TGTGCCAGCTCACCAATGGCAGGGGGCTTAGACAATGAGCAGTTCTTC. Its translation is CASSPMAGGLDNEQFF.

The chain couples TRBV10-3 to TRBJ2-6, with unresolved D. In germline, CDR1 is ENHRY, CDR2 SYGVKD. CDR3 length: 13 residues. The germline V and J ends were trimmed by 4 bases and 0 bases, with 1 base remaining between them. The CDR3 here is CAISGSGANVLTF. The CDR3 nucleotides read TGTGCCATCAGTGGCTCTGGGGCCAACGTCCTGACTTTC.

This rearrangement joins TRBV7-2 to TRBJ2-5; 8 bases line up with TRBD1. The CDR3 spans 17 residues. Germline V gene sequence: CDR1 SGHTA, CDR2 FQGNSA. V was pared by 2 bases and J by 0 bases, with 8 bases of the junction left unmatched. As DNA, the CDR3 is TGTGCCAGCAGCTTAAACGGGGACAGGAGTTACCAAGAGACCCAGTACTTC. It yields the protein CASSLNGDRSYQETQYF.

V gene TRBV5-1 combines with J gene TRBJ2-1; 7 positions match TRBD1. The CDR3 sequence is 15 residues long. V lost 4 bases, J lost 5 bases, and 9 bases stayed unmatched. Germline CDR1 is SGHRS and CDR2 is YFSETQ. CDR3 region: CASSLRQGMDNEQFF. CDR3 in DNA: TGCGCCAGCAGCCTACGACAGGGAATGGACAATGAGCAGTTCTTC.

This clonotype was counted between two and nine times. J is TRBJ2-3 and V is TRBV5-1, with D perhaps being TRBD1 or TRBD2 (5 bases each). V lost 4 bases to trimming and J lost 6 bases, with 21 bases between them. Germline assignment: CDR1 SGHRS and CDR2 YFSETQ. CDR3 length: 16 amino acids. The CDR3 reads CASSPRGGGPGDTQYF. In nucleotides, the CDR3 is TGCGCCAGCAGCCCCCGCGGTGGAGGACCAGGGGATACGCAGTATTTT.

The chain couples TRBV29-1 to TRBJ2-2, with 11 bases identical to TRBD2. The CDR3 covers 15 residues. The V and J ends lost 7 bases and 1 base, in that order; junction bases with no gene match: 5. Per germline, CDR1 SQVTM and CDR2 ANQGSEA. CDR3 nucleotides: TGCAGCGCAAAGACTAGCGGGAAGAACACCGGGGAGCTGTTTTTT. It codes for CSAKTSGKNTGELFF.

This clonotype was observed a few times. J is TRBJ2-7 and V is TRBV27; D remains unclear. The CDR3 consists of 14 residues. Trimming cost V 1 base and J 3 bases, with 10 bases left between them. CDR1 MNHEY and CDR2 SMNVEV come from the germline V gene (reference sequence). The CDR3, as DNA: TGTGCCAGCAGTTTATTCAGAGCTGACTACGAGCAGTACTTC. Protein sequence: CASSLFRADYEQYF.

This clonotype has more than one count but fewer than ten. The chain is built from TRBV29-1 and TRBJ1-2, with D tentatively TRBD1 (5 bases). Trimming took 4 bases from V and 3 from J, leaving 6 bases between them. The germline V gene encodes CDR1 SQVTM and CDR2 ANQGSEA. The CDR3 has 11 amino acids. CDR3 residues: CSVGQYYGYTF. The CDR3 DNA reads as TGCAGCGTTGGACAGTACTATGGCTACACCTTC.

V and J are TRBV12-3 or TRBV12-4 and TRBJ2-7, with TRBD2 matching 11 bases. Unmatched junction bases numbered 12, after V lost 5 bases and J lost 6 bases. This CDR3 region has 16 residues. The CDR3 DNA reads TGTGCCAGCAGTCCTACACTAGCGGGAGCTCGGTTCGAGCAGTACTTC. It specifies CASSPTLAGARFEQYF.

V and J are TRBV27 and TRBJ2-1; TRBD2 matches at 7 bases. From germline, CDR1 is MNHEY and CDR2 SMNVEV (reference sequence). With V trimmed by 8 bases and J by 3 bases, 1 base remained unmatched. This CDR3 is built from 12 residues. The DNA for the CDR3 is TGTGCCAGCCGGGACTACTACAATGAGCAGTTCTTC. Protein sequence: CASRDYYNEQFF.

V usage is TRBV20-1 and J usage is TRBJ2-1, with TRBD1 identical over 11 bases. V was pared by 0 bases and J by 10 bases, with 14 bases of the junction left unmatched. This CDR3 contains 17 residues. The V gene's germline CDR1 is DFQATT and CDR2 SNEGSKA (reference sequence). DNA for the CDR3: TGCAGTGCTAGAGATGGGACAGGGGGGTTCCACATCAACGAGCAGTTCTTC. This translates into CSARDGTGGFHINEQFF.

The CDR3 here is CASSLGVGSYNEQFF. The CDR3, as DNA: TGCGCCAGCAGCTTGGGGGTAGGTTCCTACAATGAGCAGTTCTTC. The rearrangement uses TRBV5-1 and TRBJ2-1; no clear D gene. Germline V gene lookup returns CDR1 SGHRS and CDR2 YFSETQ. The CDR3 runs 15 residues. V was cut by 0 bases and J by 1 base, with 8 bases left in between.